Here is one T cell receptor (beta chain) with its context. This sample is drawn from a study of blood T cell repertoires in COVID-19. In the authors' workflow: From reference gene primer amplification, estimates of nucleated cell counts were derived. Libraries were prepared by immunoSEQ multiplex PCR; TCRdb keeps only in-frame clonotypes and omits some of them. The DNA was the basis for D and trimming; V, J and clone size are from that table. This sample has 200,000 to 300,000 clones, with around 88% found just once. Germline assignment: CDR1 KGHDR and CDR2 SFDVKD. This CDR3 comprises 18 residues. V shed 5 bases and J 0 bases; nucleotides not matched to a gene: 13.

Sequenced sample: PBMCs or T cells enriched from blood (not recorded which). The chain joins TRBV24-1 to TRBJ2-3, with 7 bases identical to TRBD2. This clonotype was sampled from a woman aged 40 to 49 with acute COVID-19. The CDR3 loop reads CATSGSSGTTISTDTQYF. In nucleotides, the CDR3 is TGTGCCACCAGTGGATCCAGCGGGACGACGATTAGCACAGATACGCAGTATTTT.